These 31 T cell receptor beta chains came from one sample sequenced in a study of radiation and T cells in renal cell carcinoma (dated by TCRdb to the early 2020s). The time point label, as the study defines it: blood 4 weeks post-SBRT, at nephrectomy. In the paper's terms, the treatment or condition label means: 15 Gy SBRT to primary tumor, nephrectomy 4 weeks later. To prepare the library, the immunoSEQ multiplex PCR assay was applied. As stored in TCRdb, this immuneACCESS dataset retains in-frame rearrangements with V and J assigned. A fraction of the clones does not appear; measured against another copy, unresolved V genes explain less than half of the discrepancy, and the remainder lacks a known reason. The sample table contains about 90,000 clones; only one count was recorded for 65% to 90% of them. Of the sample, roughly 7.6% falls within the top ten clones. The starting material was blood, obtained from a patient whose treatment included radiotherapy and nephrectomy. The receptors shown here come from a man aged 60-69 years with renal cell carcinoma.

J is TRBJ2-2 and V is TRBV9; TRBD1 aligns across 11 bases. This CDR3 contains 18 residues. J was trimmed by 3 bases and V by 1 base; bases with no gene match: 8. Germline V gives CDR1 SGDLS, CDR2 YYNGEE. The CDR3 is CASSVKAGTGGDTGELFF. The CDR3 DNA reads TGTGCCAGCAGCGTAAAAGCAGGGACAGGGGGTGACACCGGGGAGCTGTTTTTT.

The chain combines TRBV7-9 with TRBJ2-3; D is undetermined. The CDR3 covers 12 residues. Germline V gene data show CDR1 as SEHNR and CDR2 as FQNEAQ (reference sequence). V was trimmed by 2 bases and J by 4 bases, leaving 4 bases between them. CDR3 loop: CASSLSADTQYF. CDR3 nucleotides: TGTGCCAGCAGCTTAAGCGCAGATACGCAGTATTTT.

In this sample, this clone turned up once. Written as DNA, the CDR3 is TGTGCCAGCAGCTTAGACAAATCTATTGGACAGGACCTGTCCTACGAGCAGTACTTC. Translated, it gives CASSLDKSIGQDLSYEQYF. The chain has TRBV11-3 and TRBJ2-7; 7 positions match TRBD1. V lost 0 bases to trimming and J lost 1 base; unmatched junction nucleotides: 15. Germline V gene sequence: CDR1 SGHNT, CDR2 YENEEA. The CDR3 is 19 amino acids.

V gene TRBV27 combines with J gene TRBJ2-7, with D possibly TRBD2 on 6 matching bases. CDR1 and CDR2 from the germline V gene are MNHEY and SMNVEV (reference sequence). The CDR3 loop spans 13 amino acids. V lost 2 bases to trimming and J lost 3 bases, with 8 bases between them. DNA of the CDR3: TGTGCCAGCAGTTTAGGAGGGATCTACGAGCAGTACTTC. This codes for CASSLGGIYEQYF.

V is TRBV10-3 and J is TRBJ1-3; weak D call: TRBD1 (5 bases). The CDR3 sequence is 14 residues long. V was pared by 6 bases and J by 0 bases, with 9 bases between. In germline, CDR1 is ENHRY, CDR2 SYGVKD. CDR3 in amino acids: CAIRPGDSGNTIYF. The CDR3 DNA reads TGTGCCATCAGGCCGGGGGACTCTGGAAACACCATATATTTT.

V is TRBV10-3 and J is TRBJ2-5; D ambiguous. Per the germline V gene, CDR1 is ENHRY and CDR2 is SYGVKD. The V end was cut by 2 bases, the J end by 8 bases, with 12 bases between. This CDR3 has 13 amino acids. In DNA, the CDR3 is TGTGCCATCAGTGAGCTTCGGTCCGACACCCAGTACTTC. Its protein is CAISELRSDTQYF.

The CDR3 nucleotides read TGTGCCAGCAGTCCAACCCTAGGGAACACTGAAGCTTTCTTT. Encoded protein: CASSPTLGNTEAFF. The chain has TRBV27 and TRBJ1-1, with D hard to call. The V end lost 5 bases, the J end lost 1 base, and 11 bases lay between the germline ends. The germline V gene encodes CDR1 MNHEY and CDR2 SMNVEV (reference sequence). There are 14 residues in the CDR3.

The chain uses TRBV5-4 and TRBJ1-2; D ambiguous. The germline gives CDR1 SGHNT, CDR2 YYREEE (reference sequence). The length of the CDR3 is 14 residues. The V gene lost 1 base and the J gene lost 8 bases, with 15 bases spanning the gap. The CDR3 DNA follows: TGTGCCAGCAGCTTGTGGTCAGGTGGAGCGGGCTACACCTTC. It specifies CASSLWSGGAGYTF.

The gene calls are TRBV19 and TRBJ1-2; tentatively, D is TRBD1 (5 bases). The CDR3 is made up of 16 amino acids. V was clipped by 7 bases and J by 2 bases, with 20 bases between them. Germline CDR1 reads LNHDA; CDR2 reads SQIVND (reference sequence). The CDR3 DNA reads TGTGCCAGTACCCATTTCGGGACCCGGGAGAACTATGGCTACACCTTC. Protein: CASTHFGTRENYGYTF.

This clone was detected only a few times. The chain joins TRBV7-8 to TRBJ1-2; 7 bases agree with TRBD1. The CDR3 totals 16 residues. J lost 4 bases, V lost 4 bases, and 12 bases had no gene match. Germline V gives CDR1 SGHVS, CDR2 FQNEAQ. CDR3: CASSSRPTGSGYGYTF. CDR3 bases: TGTGCCAGCAGCTCGCGGCCGACAGGGTCGGGCTATGGCTACACCTTC.

The V and J genes are TRBV5-4 and TRBJ1-3, with a weak D call TRBD1 (5 bases). Germline CDR1 and CDR2: SGHNT and YYREEE (reference sequence). This CDR3 has 16 amino acids. The V and J ends lost 0 bases and 4 bases respectively, with 14 bases between them. In DNA form, the CDR3 reads TGTGCCAGCAGCTTGGACAGGCCTTCATCAGGAAACACCATATATTTT. Translating it yields CASSLDRPSSGNTIYF.

The rearrangement uses TRBV6-1 and TRBJ2-7, with 7 bases aligning to TRBD1. V was clipped by 2 bases and J by 0 bases; unmatched bases: 10. The CDR3 spans 17 residues. Germline V lookup: CDR1 MNHNS, CDR2 SASEGT. The CDR3 coding sequence is TGTGCCAGCAGTGAAAGAGGGATACAGGGGAGCTCCTACGAGCAGTACTTC. The encoded protein is CASSERGIQGSSYEQYF.

The rearrangement uses TRBV7-3 and TRBJ2-1; tentatively, D is TRBD2 (6 bases). The length of the CDR3 is 20 residues. In germline, CDR1 is SGHTA, CDR2 FQGTGA. With 1 base removed from V and 2 bases from J, the gap between germline ends came to 24 bases. CDR3 sequence (DNA): TGTGCCAGCAGCTTAAGGAGGGGCGAACCAGGAACGCTCACCTACAATGAGCAGTTCTTC. It is translated as CASSLRRGEPGTLTYNEQFF. The whole variable domain, remainder taken from reference TRBV7-3 and TRBJ2-1, is GAGVSQTPSNKVTEKGKYVELRCDPISGHTALYWYRQSLGQGPEFLIYFQGTGAADDSGLPNDRFFAVRPEGSVSTLKIQRTERGDSAVYLCASSLRRGEPGTLTYNEQFFGPGTRLTVL.

This clone was counted once. The chain carries TRBV7-9 and TRBJ2-7, with 9 bases that match TRBD1. The CDR3 is 14 residues long. Germline loops: CDR1 SEHNR, CDR2 FQNEAQ (reference sequence). J gave up 2 bases and V 6 bases, and 5 bases lay outside the gene matches. The CDR3 DNA reads as TGTGCCAGCAGTACCCGGGACAGGGCCTACGAGCAGTACTTC. Translated, it gives CASSTRDRAYEQYF.

J is TRBJ1-5 and V is TRBV19, with TRBD1 matching over 7 bases. V dropped 8 bases and J dropped 3; count of bases not matched to a gene: 7. The CDR3 runs to 14 residues. From germline, CDR1 is LNHDA and CDR2 SQIVND (reference sequence). The CDR3 loop is CASGGGGLNQPQHF. The DNA for the CDR3 is TGTGCCAGTGGTGGAGGGGGCCTCAATCAGCCCCAGCATTTT.

This rearrangement joins TRBV11-2 to TRBJ1-5; 8 bases agree with TRBD1. Germline V gene data show CDR1 as SGHAT and CDR2 as FQNNGV. Trimming at V came to 4 bases and at J to 5 bases, leaving 4 bases not matched to a gene. This CDR3 spans 14 amino acids. The DNA for the CDR3 is TGTGCCAGCAGCTCACAGGGGGTGGATCAGCCCCAGCATTTT. Protein product: CASSSQGVDQPQHF.

This clone was seen once. V gene TRBV5-1 combines with J gene TRBJ2-6; D remains unclear. The V gene's germline CDR1 is SGHRS and CDR2 YFSETQ. The CDR3 has 15 amino acids. Trimming took 6 bases from V and 0 from J, leaving 10 bases between them. The CDR3 DNA is TGCGCCAGCATGGTTGGGCCCTCTGGGGCCAACGTCCTGACTTTC. Its translation: CASMVGPSGANVLTF.

The V gene is TRBV5-1, the J gene TRBJ2-2; 7 bases align to TRBD1. Germline V gene data show CDR1 as SGHRS and CDR2 as YFSETQ. The junction had 6 bases not matched to a gene; V was cut back by 1 base and J by 3 bases. The CDR3 is 16 amino acids. CDR3 in amino acids: CASSLRQGGDTGELFF. The CDR3 DNA sequence: TGCGCCAGCAGCTTGAGACAGGGTGGGGACACCGGGGAGCTGTTTTTT.

This clone was observed a handful of times. This sequence joins TRBV2 and TRBJ1-4, with D possibly being TRBD1 (5 bases). The V end lost 7 bases, the J end lost 5 bases, and 11 bases lay between the germline ends. The CDR3 covers 13 residues. Germline-derived CDR1 and CDR2 are SNHLY and FYNNEI. In DNA, the CDR3 is TGTGCCAGCAATTTCCAGGGCAATGAAAAACTGTTTTTT. Its protein is CASNFQGNEKLFF.

This chain connects TRBV27 to TRBJ1-4; D is unresolved. The CDR3 consists of 16 residues. With 3 bases removed from V and 0 bases from J, the gap between germline ends came to 11 bases. Germline V lookup: CDR1 MNHEY, CDR2 SMNVEV (reference sequence). CDR3 in amino acids: CASSFGTPATNEKLFF. The CDR3, as DNA: TGTGCCAGCAGTTTTGGCACCCCGGCAACTAATGAAAAACTGTTTTTT.

This chain links TRBV29-1 with TRBJ2-7, with D tentatively TRBD2 (5 bases). Germline CDR1 is SQVTM and CDR2 is ANQGSEA. The V end lost 7 bases, the J end lost 2 bases, and 18 bases lay between the germline ends. The CDR3 extends over 14 amino acids. For the CDR3, the DNA is TGCAGCGCCCTCTCGACTACTAGGACCTACGAGCAGTACTTC. Protein: CSALSTTRTYEQYF.

This clone was seen a handful of times. The chain employs TRBV7-9 and TRBJ1-3, with a weak D call TRBD1 (6 bases). V was trimmed by 5 bases and J by 3 bases, leaving 17 bases between them. Germline V gives CDR1 SEHNR, CDR2 FQNEAQ (reference sequence). The CDR3 is 16 amino acids. The CDR3 nucleotides are TGTGCCAGCAGCAAGAACAGGGTCGCGGGTGGAAACACCATATATTTT. The encoded protein is CASSKNRVAGGNTIYF.

The gene calls are TRBV10-3 and TRBJ2-5; 8 nucleotides align to TRBD2. Germline CDR1 and CDR2: ENHRY and SYGVKD. The V segment lost 6 bases and the J segment 6 bases; nucleotides outside the gene matches: 9. The CDR3 sequence is 14 residues long. The CDR3 is CAIRRSGSAQTQYF. The CDR3 region has the DNA TGTGCCATCAGACGAAGCGGGAGCGCACAGACCCAGTACTTC.

The chain joins TRBV7-2 to TRBJ2-7, with D perhaps TRBD2 (5 bases). In germline, CDR1 is SGHTA, CDR2 FQGNSA. This CDR3 is 14 amino acids long. Trimming left V 4 bases short and J 2 bases short, with 12 bases between. The CDR3 nucleotides are TGTGCCAGCAGCTGGACTGGCGGAACCTACGAGCAGTACTTC. Its protein product is CASSWTGGTYEQYF.

The V and J genes are TRBV15 and TRBJ2-6; tentative D call: TRBD2 (5 bases). Germline loops: CDR1 LNHNV, CDR2 YYDKDF (reference sequence). Trimming took 2 bases from V and 0 from J, leaving 11 bases between them. The CDR3 is 17 amino acids. The CDR3 loop reads CATSRPGGGSGANVLTF. In DNA, the CDR3 is TGTGCCACCAGCAGACCCGGAGGAGGCTCTGGGGCCAACGTCCTGACTTTC.

This clone was seen just once. V usage is TRBV4-1 and J usage is TRBJ2-5; D may correspond to TRBD1 or TRBD2 (6 bases each). Germline CDR1 is MGHRA and CDR2 is YSYEKL. V shed 0 bases and J shed 5 bases, with 16 bases lying between them. This CDR3 has 16 amino acids. DNA for the CDR3: TGCGCCAGCAGCCAAGATTGGGGGGCTAGGGTGGAGACCCAGTACTTC. Residues: CASSQDWGARVETQYF.

This clone came up a few times. The rearrangement links TRBV7-9 to TRBJ1-1; a possible D gene is TRBD1 (5 bases). The CDR3 loop spans 16 amino acids. The germline V gene encodes CDR1 SEHNR and CDR2 FQNEAQ (reference sequence). The V end was cut by 3 bases, the J end by 5 bases, with 19 bases between. The CDR3 here is CASSFLPLDRSTEAFF. CDR3 coding DNA: TGTGCCAGCAGCTTCCTACCTTTAGACAGAAGTACTGAAGCTTTCTTT.

This chain joins TRBV7-9 and TRBJ2-5, with 15 bases lining up with TRBD2. Trimming removed 5 bases from V and 0 bases from J; junction bases left unmatched: 4. The CDR3 covers 17 residues. The germline CDR1 and CDR2 sequences are SEHNR and FQNEAQ (reference sequence). In nucleotides, the CDR3 is TGTGCCAGCAGCGGGACTAGCGGGAGGCAGTACCAAGAGACCCAGTACTTC. As protein: CASSGTSGRQYQETQYF.

This clone was recorded only once. The chain couples TRBV29-1 to TRBJ2-1, with D perhaps matching TRBD1 or TRBD2 (6 bases each). Germline-derived CDR1 and CDR2 are SQVTM and ANQGSEA. This CDR3 is built from 15 residues. V lost 6 bases and J 2 bases, leaving 17 bases between the germline ends. The CDR3 loop is CSVRRGSVTYNEQFF. The CDR3 nucleotides read TGCAGCGTCCGGAGGGGGTCCGTAACCTACAATGAGCAGTTCTTC.

The rearrangement uses TRBV27 and TRBJ2-7, with D unclear. Germline V gives CDR1 MNHEY, CDR2 SMNVEV (reference sequence). With 7 bases removed from V and 3 bases from J, the gap between germline ends came to 16 bases. CDR3 length equals 14 residues. CDR3 DNA: TGTGCCAGCACCCTACCTGCACGTCGCTACGAGCAGTACTTC. Protein product: CASTLPARRYEQYF.

This chain joins TRBV9 and TRBJ2-7; 8 nucleotides match TRBD2. V was pared by 4 bases and J by 0 bases, with 6 bases of the junction left unmatched. Germline lookup yields CDR1 SGDLS and CDR2 YYNGEE. The CDR3 runs 15 residues. The CDR3 DNA follows: TGTGCCAGCAGCCGGGAGGGCGGCCCCTCCTACGAGCAGTACTTC. This sequence encodes CASSREGGPSYEQYF.